This T cell receptor beta chain was recovered during a study of blood T cell repertoires in COVID-19. About the research overall: Collection of acute and convalescent COVID-19 samples took place in the United States, Italy and Spain.

The junction had 6 bases not matched to a gene; V was cut back by 3 bases and J by 2 bases. The CDR3 is 16 residues long. Per the germline V gene, CDR1 is DFQATT and CDR2 is SNEGSKA (reference sequence). TCRdb keeps only in-frame clones here, not all; method: immunoSEQ multiplex PCR. The table records 250,000 to 300,000 clones, 81% of them present only once. Input material: peripheral blood. The chain has TRBV20-1 and TRBJ2-3; 12 bases map to TRBD2. The origin of this receptor is a woman between 55 and 75 years old with active or convalescent COVID-19. The CDR3: CSASDPSGGATDTQYF. The CDR3 DNA is TGCAGTGCTAGTGATCCTAGCGGGGGGGCCACAGATACGCAGTATTTT.